Below, 25 T cell receptor beta chains from the same sample are listed, as sequenced in a study of patients and donors after allogeneic stem cell transplantation. TCRdb redid the calling of the RT-PCR reads with MiXCR, one entry per CDR3 protein. This repertoire shows 900,000 to 1,000,000 distinct CDR3 sequences, roughly 18% found once; its top ten account for 5% to 6.5%. The sample comprised blood, either unsorted or a sorted T cell fraction (not recorded which). The receptors derive from a human donor who was either an allogeneic HSCT recipient or a stem cell or donor lymphocyte infusion donor (not recorded which). It is not recorded whose cells these are; they may come from a transplant donor.

In this sample, this clonotype turned up a few times. The chain recombines TRBV7-9 with TRBJ2-3; D not resolved. This CDR3 region has 12 residues. In germline, CDR1 is SEHNR, CDR2 FQNEAQ (reference sequence). Trimming took off 4 bases at V and 6 bases at J, with 8 bases between the two ends. DNA for the CDR3: TGTGCCAGCAGCTCGATTAGCGATACGCAGTATTTT. Amino acid sequence: CASSSISDTQYF. Looking up the rest from reference TRBV7-9 and TRBJ2-3 gives the full variable domain: DTGVSQNPRHKITKRGQNVTFRCDPISEHNRLYWYRQTLGQGPEFLTYFQNEAQLEKSRLLSDRFSAERPKGSFSTLEIQRTEQGDSAMYLCASSSISDTQYFGPGTRLTVL.

This clonotype was seen a few times. This rearrangement joins TRBV2 to TRBJ2-3, with TRBD2 matching 7 bases. V was pared by 4 bases and J by 8 bases, with 12 bases of the junction left unmatched. The germline gives CDR1 SNHLY, CDR2 FYNNEI. The CDR3 has 15 amino acids. CDR3 nucleotide sequence: TGTGCCAGCAGTGGAGCGGGGCGGGGAGTTGGTACGCAGTATTTT. Amino acid sequence: CASSGAGRGVGTQYF.

J is TRBJ2-7 and V is TRBV5-1, with D possibly called TRBD1 or TRBD2 (5 bases each). This CDR3 contains 14 residues. V was trimmed by 1 base and J by 2 bases, leaving 10 bases between them. CDR1 and CDR2 (germline): SGHRS, YFSETQ. CDR3 loop: CASSLWTGPYEQYF. DNA for the CDR3: TGCGCCAGCAGCTTGTGGACGGGGCCCTACGAGCAGTACTTC.

The sample holds a few counts of this clonotype. The genes are TRBV20-1 and TRBJ2-5; 8 bases line up with TRBD2. The germline CDR1 and CDR2 sequences are DFQATT and SNEGSKA (reference sequence). This CDR3 spans 14 amino acids. Trimming removed 6 bases from V and 4 bases from J; junction bases left unmatched: 10. The CDR3 reads CSAPGGSRGETQYF. In DNA, the CDR3 is TGCAGTGCCCCGGGAGGGTCGCGTGGAGAGACCCAGTACTTC.

The J gene is TRBJ1-6, the V gene TRBV2; maybe TRBD1 (6 bases). V lost 6 bases and J lost 0, with 15 bases in between. CDR3 length equals 17 residues. The germline CDR1 and CDR2 sequences are SNHLY and FYNNEI. The CDR3 nucleotides are TGTGCCAGCAGGCACAGGGATTTTGTCTCCTATAATTCACCCCTCCACTTT. This sequence encodes CASRHRDFVSYNSPLHF.

This clonotype was detected a few times. The chain carries TRBV5-1 and TRBJ2-1, with TRBD1 matching over 9 bases. Per germline, CDR1 SGHRS and CDR2 YFSETQ. The length of the CDR3 is 14 residues. Germline trimming cut 5 bases from V and 7 bases from J; bases unmatched to any gene: 7. CDR3 coding DNA: TGCGCCAGCAGGGATTGGACAGGGGTAAATGAGCAGTTCTTC. This codes for CASRDWTGVNEQFF.

The chain carries TRBV28 and TRBJ2-7; 9 positions agree with TRBD2. V shed 5 bases and J 3 bases; nucleotides not matched to a gene: 11. This CDR3 has 16 residues. Germline V gene lookup returns CDR1 MDHEN and CDR2 SYDVKM. CDR3 nucleotides: TGTGCCAGCAGTGCCCCACGGGAGCGGGAGGTCTACGAGCAGTACTTC. It translates to CASSAPREREVYEQYF. Full variable domain (rest looked up from reference TRBV28 and TRBJ2-7): DVKVTQSSRYLVKRTGEKVFLECVQDMDHENMFWYRQDPGLGLRLIYFSYDVKMKEKGDIPEGYSVSREKKERFSLILESASTNQTSMYLCASSAPREREVYEQYFGPGTRLTVT.

This clonotype was counted many times. V gene TRBV15 combines with J gene TRBJ2-1, with D uncertain. CDR3 size: 12 residues. Trimming took off 0 bases at V and 6 bases at J, with 3 bases between the two ends. The germline V gene has CDR1 LNHNV and CDR2 YYDKDF (reference sequence). Here the CDR3 reads CATSRDPNEQFF. The CDR3 DNA reads as TGTGCCACCAGCAGAGATCCCAATGAGCAGTTCTTC.

The gene calls are TRBV7-2 and TRBJ2-5; tentatively, D is TRBD2 (5 bases). CDR3 length: 14 residues. CDR1 and CDR2 (germline): SGHTA, FQGNSA. Trimming left V 0 bases short and J 4 bases short, with 9 bases between. The CDR3 DNA reads TGTGCCAGCAGCTTAGCCGCCCGGGGAGAGACCCAGTACTTC. Translated: CASSLAARGETQYF.

V is TRBV20-1 and J is TRBJ1-6, with unresolved D. The germline gives CDR1 DFQATT, CDR2 SNEGSKA (reference sequence). With 6 bases removed from V and 0 bases from J, the gap between germline ends came to 9 bases. There are 14 residues in the CDR3. CDR3 sequence (DNA): TGCAGTGCGGCAGAGAGCTCCTATAATTCACCCCTCCACTTT. This encodes CSAAESSYNSPLHF.

This clonotype occurred a few times. The genes are TRBV4-3 and TRBJ2-1; 8 positions match TRBD2. The CDR3 runs 15 residues. V trimming: 5 bases; J trimming: 2 bases; junction bases outside the gene matches: 5. Germline V lookup: CDR1 LGHNA, CDR2 YSLEER. CDR3 in amino acids: CASSVSGVAYNEQFF. In DNA, the CDR3 is TGCGCCAGCAGCGTTAGCGGGGTGGCCTACAATGAGCAGTTCTTC.

The chain uses TRBV6-1 and TRBJ1-1; TRBD1 might be the D (6 bases). CDR3 length: 14 residues. Trimming pared 6 bases from V and 5 bases from J, leaving 16 bases between. The germline CDR1 and CDR2 sequences are MNHNS and SASEGT. CDR3 nucleotides: TGTGCCAGCAGACAATTCGAACAGGGAACTGAAGCTTTCTTT. Translation: CASRQFEQGTEAFF.

The chain carries TRBV15 and TRBJ2-3, with D perhaps assigned TRBD1 or TRBD2 (5 bases each). The V and J ends lost 4 bases and 1 base respectively, with 9 bases between them. The CDR3 length is 14 residues. Germline CDR1 reads LNHNV; CDR2 reads YYDKDF (reference sequence). The DNA for the CDR3 is TGTGCCACCAGCACCTGGGACGGCACAGATACGCAGTATTTT. Residues: CATSTWDGTDTQYF.

CDR3 protein: CASSVGTGTAQETQYF. The CDR3 nucleotides are TGTGCCAGCAGCGTTGGCACCGGGACAGCCCAAGAGACCCAGTACTTC. V usage is TRBV9 and J usage is TRBJ2-5; TRBD1 aligns across 7 bases. CDR1 and CDR2 from the germline V gene are SGDLS and YYNGEE. Losses at the gene ends were 2 bases for V and 1 base for J; bases not matched to a gene: 8. This CDR3 has 16 residues.

With respect to this clonotype: A much more abundant neighbour one base away suggests this may be a read error. The chain carries TRBV20-1 and TRBJ2-7; D is perhaps TRBD1 (5 bases). CDR3 size: 17 residues. Germline V gives CDR1 DFQATT, CDR2 SNEGSKA (reference sequence). This CDR3 reads CSASGGGAGFSSYQQYF. In nucleotides, the CDR3 is TGCAGTGCTAGTGGTGGTGGGGCCGGATTTAGCTCCTACCAGCAGTACTTC.

The V gene is TRBV10-3, the J gene TRBJ1-5, with D tentatively TRBD1 (5 bases). Germline V lookup: CDR1 ENHRY, CDR2 SYGVKD. The CDR3 runs to 16 residues. V was shortened by 3 bases and J by 0 bases, with 12 bases between the two germline ends. The CDR3 loop reads CAISDEGKYSNQPQHF. The CDR3 coding sequence is TGTGCCATCAGTGATGAGGGGAAATATAGCAATCAGCCCCAGCATTTT.

This chain links TRBV6-1 with TRBJ2-2; D is possibly TRBD1 or TRBD2 (5 bases each). The V end was cut by 5 bases, the J end by 5 bases, with 15 bases between. This CDR3 is built from 15 residues. CDR1 and CDR2 (germline): MNHNS, SASEGT. CDR3 in DNA: TGTGCCAGCAGTCAACGGGACCTCTCGACCGGGGAGCTGTTTTTT. This translates into CASSQRDLSTGELFF.

The chain combines TRBV4-2 with TRBJ2-7; 11 bases are shared with TRBD2. The V gene end was trimmed by 4 bases and the J gene end by 3 bases; junction bases not matched to a gene: 11. CDR3 length equals 17 residues. Per germline, CDR1 LGHNA and CDR2 YNFKEQ. The CDR3 region is CASSLAPRTSGFYEQYF. In nucleotides, the CDR3 is TGTGCCAGCAGCCTGGCCCCAAGGACTAGCGGGTTCTACGAGCAGTACTTC.

Only a few counts were recorded for this clonotype. The genes are TRBV7-8 and TRBJ1-1, with 7 bases matching TRBD1. V was clipped by 5 bases and J by 0 bases; unmatched bases: 9. This CDR3 spans 16 amino acids. Per germline, CDR1 SGHVS and CDR2 FQNEAQ. The chain's CDR3 is CASSLGTAFLNTEAFF. CDR3 DNA sequence: TGTGCCAGCAGCCTTGGGACAGCTTTTCTGAACACTGAAGCTTTCTTT.

The rearrangement uses TRBV7-2 and TRBJ1-5, with D possibly being TRBD1 (5 bases). The CDR3 runs to 15 residues. Germline V gene lookup returns CDR1 SGHTA and CDR2 FQGNSA. Deletions cut 5 bases from V and 1 base from J, with 12 bases between. CDR3 loop: CASSPRGVSNQPQHF. The CDR3 DNA is TGTGCCAGCAGCCCGCGGGGGGTGAGCAATCAGCCCCAGCATTTT.

This clonotype was counted only a few times. The chain recombines TRBV5-4 with TRBJ2-7; D unclear. The ends were cut back, 7 bases at V and 2 bases at J, with 13 bases in the middle. CDR1 is SGHNT, CDR2 YYREEE, per germline (reference sequence). The CDR3 covers 13 residues. In nucleotides, the CDR3 is TGTGCCAGCGCCTGGGCTGGCGCCTACGAGCAGTACTTC. Translating gives CASAWAGAYEQYF.

The genes are TRBV6-1 and TRBJ2-3, with 8 bases that match TRBD2. Germline trimming cut 6 bases from V and 2 bases from J; bases unmatched to any gene: 4. This CDR3 is built from 14 residues. Germline V lookup: CDR1 MNHNS, CDR2 SASEGT. CDR3 sequence reads: CASSPGGDTDTQYF. The CDR3 coding sequence is TGTGCCAGCAGCCCCGGGGGGGACACAGATACGCAGTATTTT.

This clonotype appeared a few times. The rearrangement uses TRBV4-3 and TRBJ1-2; D might be TRBD1 (6 bases). The V gene's germline CDR1 is LGHNA and CDR2 YSLEER. V lost 1 base, J lost 7 bases, and 10 bases lay in between. CDR3 size: 13 residues. The CDR3 loop reads CASSQVGGLGYTF. The CDR3 DNA sequence: TGCGCCAGCAGCCAAGTGGGGGGGCTTGGCTACACCTTC.

This clonotype was observed a handful of times. The CDR3 sequence is CASSPTGGGQETQYF. CDR3 DNA sequence: TGCGCCAGCAGCCCTACAGGTGGCGGCCAAGAGACCCAGTACTTC. The chain uses TRBV4-3 and TRBJ2-5, with D possibly TRBD1 on 5 matching bases. The CDR3 is 15 residues long. Between the trimmed V and J ends, which lost 4 bases and 1 base, there was a span of 13 bases. CDR1 and CDR2 from the germline V gene are LGHNA and YSLEER.

The CDR3: CASSPPGRGAKNIQYF. The DNA for the CDR3 is TGTGCCAGCAGCCCTCCGGGACGGGGAGCCAAAAACATTCAGTACTTC. The J gene is TRBJ2-4, the V gene TRBV11-1; either TRBD1 or TRBD2 may supply D (5 bases each). The CDR3 loop spans 16 amino acids. From germline, CDR1 is SGHAT and CDR2 FQDESV (reference sequence). V was shortened by 5 bases and J by 0 bases, with 14 bases between the two germline ends.